Following are 7 T cell receptor beta chains from one sample sequenced in a study of T cells in Graves' hyperthyroidism and ophthalmopathy. TCR beta CDR3 regions were amplified from RNA. Primed by the HTBI set, a first-round RT-PCR was run on the TCR CDR3. TCRdb re-analysed the multiplex PCR reads in MiXCR, keeping a single row per CDR3 protein. The sample lists about 840,000 distinct CDR3 sequences, 38% occurring once. Sequencing was carried out using blood. These receptor sequences come from a man aged 18 to 29 with Graves' hyperthyroidism.

This clonotype was seen more than once but under ten times. V gene TRBV7-2 combines with J gene TRBJ2-2; 12 bases match TRBD2. This CDR3 is built from 16 residues. With 5 bases clipped from V and 4 bases from J, the junction kept 5 bases outside the gene matches. The germline CDR1 and CDR2 sequences are SGHTA and FQGNSA. CDR3 sequence (DNA): TGTGCCAGCAGCGAACCTAGCGGGAGGGTCACCGGGGAGCTGTTTTTT. Encoded protein: CASSEPSGRVTGELFF.

This clonotype occurred a few times. A much larger clone sits a single nucleotide away, making a read error possible. CDR3 bases: TGTGCCACCAGCTACGAGCAGTACTTC. Its translation: CATSYEQYF. The chain has TRBV6-5 and TRBJ2-7, with unresolved D. V was pared by 10 bases and J by 3 bases, with 4 bases between. The CDR3 sequence is 9 residues long. The germline CDR1 and CDR2 sequences are MNHEY and SVGAGI.

CDR3 bases: TGTGCCAGCAGCCCCTTGCACAGGGCGACAAATCAGCCCCAGCATTTT. This encodes CASSPLHRATNQPQHF. V gene TRBV7-3 combines with J gene TRBJ1-5; D possibly corresponds to TRBD1 (6 bases). Germline CDR1 SGHTA, CDR2 FQGTGA. The length of the CDR3 is 16 residues. The V end lost 5 bases, the J end lost 4 bases, and 18 bases lay between the germline ends.

The V and J genes are TRBV4-1 and TRBJ1-6; unclear D gene. Germline V gives CDR1 MGHRA, CDR2 YSYEKL. Trimming left V 0 bases short and J 8 bases short, with 11 bases between. The CDR3 covers 15 residues. Here the CDR3 reads CASSQDLVADSPLHF. CDR3 coding DNA: TGCGCCAGCAGCCAAGATTTGGTGGCAGATTCACCCCTCCACTTT.

To note about this clonotype: With a much larger clone just one base away, this may be a read error. The V call is TRBV10-3, the J call TRBJ2-7; D is possibly TRBD1 (6 bases). The germline gives CDR1 ENHRY, CDR2 SYGVKD. This CDR3 spans 15 amino acids. This CDR3 is CTISSTDRISYEQYF. The CDR3 DNA reads as TGTACCATCAGTTCTACGGACAGAATCTCCTACGAGCAGTACTTC.

This clonotype was detected only a few times. The chain combines TRBV5-1 with TRBJ2-7, with D unresolved. The V end lost 0 bases, the J end lost 1 base, and 14 bases lay between the germline ends. CDR1 and CDR2 (germline): SGHRS, YFSETQ. CDR3 length: 16 residues. The CDR3 sequence is CASSLGELLLSYEQYF. CDR3 in DNA: TGCGCCAGCAGCTTGGGAGAGCTACTCCTTTCCTACGAGCAGTACTTC. Full variable domain (missing parts from reference TRBV5-1 and TRBJ2-7): KAGVTQTPRYLIKTRGQQVTLSCSPISGHRSVSWYQQTPGQGLQFLFEYFSETQRNKGNFPGRFSGRQFSNSRSEMNVSTLELGDSALYLCASSLGELLLSYEQYFGPGTRLTVT.

This clonotype was seen a few times. A single base separates this from a much larger clone, so it may be a read error. This sequence joins TRBV6-5 and TRBJ1-1; tentative D call: TRBD1 (6 bases). CDR1 is MNHEY and CDR2 is SVGAGI in the germline V gene. This CDR3 region has 12 residues. Deletions cut 6 bases from V and 3 bases from J, with 8 bases between. The CDR3 nucleotides read TGTGCCAGCAGACGGACAGACACTGAAGCTTTCTTT. This encodes CASRRTDTEAFF.